This is a list of T cell receptor beta chains from one sample in a study of PD-1 blockade in classical Hodgkin lymphoma. Using immunoSEQ multiplex PCR, the repertoire was profiled, and TCRdb retains in-frame clones only, with some absent. The data contain 11,000 to 15,000 clones, approximately 83% of them singletons. The starting material was peripheral blood mononuclear cells (PBMCs), obtained at baseline. The receptors stem from a human donor with classical Hodgkin lymphoma. The CDR3 runs from the conserved cysteine through the conserved F or W. The D gene is left open where the match is weak. The size of a clone is reported for some rows only, either as once, few or many, or as a class for expanded clones.

>TRBJ1-6|few|TRBV2|NA|12
TGTGCCAGCAGACTGTTGAATTCACCCCTCCACTTT
CASRLLNSPLHF
>TRBJ1-5|NA|TRBV6-6|NA|14
TGTGCCCCCAAGGGGGGGTTGGGCAATCAGCCCCAGCATTTT
CAPKGGLGNQPQHF
>TRBJ2-7|NA|TRBV28|NA|15
TGTGCCAGCAGTTTCTGGAGGGAAGGGACCTACGAGCAGTACTTC
CASSFWREGTYEQYF
>TRBJ1-2|NA|TRBV5-5|NA|15
TGTGCCAGCAGCTTCCTGAACACAGCTAACTATGGCTACACCTTC
CASSFLNTANYGYTF
>TRBJ2-1|once|TRBV12-5|NA|15
TGTGCTAGTGGTTTGGTACTGGGGGAGTACAATGAGCAGTTCTTC
CASGLVLGEYNEQFF
>TRBJ1-1|NA|TRBV4-3|NA|13
TGCGCCAGCAGCCTCGGACACCACACTGAAGCTTTCTTT
CASSLGHHTEAFF
>TRBJ1-6|NA|TRBV4-3|NA|14
TGCGCCAGCAGCCAAGCACAGGCTAATTCACCCCTCCACTTT
CASSQAQANSPLHF
>TRBJ1-6|NA|TRBV7-3|NA|18
TGTGCCAGCAGCTTACCGACAGAGTCCAGCTCCTATAATTCACCCCTCCACTTT
CASSLPTESSSYNSPLHF
>TRBJ1-5|NA|TRBV9|NA|14
TGTGCCAGCAGCGCCCTGGGGGGCAATCAGCCCCAGCATTTT
CASSALGGNQPQHF
>TRBJ1-1|NA|TRBV7-9|NA|16
TGTGCCAGCAGCTCTTCTCTAGGGAGGGGGGACACTGAAGCTTTCTTT
CASSSSLGRGDTEAFF
>TRBJ1-5|NA|TRBV19|TRBD1|14
TGTGCCAGTACTCTGACAGGGGGCAGGCAGCCCCAGCATTTT
CASTLTGGRQPQHF
>TRBJ2-2|NA|TRBV7-3|TRBD1|16
TGTGCCAGCAGCTTAGCGACAGGGTCCAACACCGGGGAGCTGTTTTTT
CASSLATGSNTGELFF
>TRBJ2-3|NA|TRBV7-8|NA|14
TGTGCCAGCCGCTGGGCAGGGGGAGGAGATACGCAGTATTTT
CASRWAGGGDTQYF
>TRBJ1-2|once|TRBV9|NA|14
TGTGCCAGCAGCGTATCGGCTGGGGACTATGGCTACACCTTC
CASSVSAGDYGYTF
>TRBJ2-2|NA|TRBV12-5|NA|14
TGTGCTAGTGGTTTGTCACAGATCACCGGGGAGCTGTTTTTT
CASGLSQITGELFF
>TRBJ2-7|NA|TRBV27|NA|12
TGTGCCAGCAGGTCACAGGGCTACGAGCAGTACTTC
CASRSQGYEQYF
>TRBJ1-6|medium-sized|TRBV5-6|NA|15
TGTGCCAGCAGCTTGCAGTATGGCGTTAATTCACCCCTCCACTTT
CASSLQYGVNSPLHF
>TRBJ1-5|NA|TRBV2|NA|13
TGTGCCAGCATGGACAGTGGAAATCAGCCCCAGCATTTT
CASMDSGNQPQHF
>TRBJ2-7|NA|TRBV7-9|NA|15
TGTGCCAGCAGCTGGGGTGCGCCTGCTTCCTACGAGCAGTACTTC
CASSWGAPASYEQYF
>TRBJ1-3|NA|TRBV9|NA|16
TGTGCCAGCAGCGTAGGGGACCGAGGTGGTGGAAACACCATATATTTT
CASSVGDRGGGNTIYF
>TRBJ2-7|NA|TRBV5-6|TRBD2|16
TGTGCCAGCATCCCCACCGGGCGCGGGGGGGCCTACGAGCAGTACTTC
CASIPTGRGGAYEQYF
>TRBJ1-6|few|TRBV19|TRBD1|14
TGTGCCAGCGGACAGGGACGACTTAATTCACCCCTCCACTTT
CASGQGRLNSPLHF
>TRBJ2-1|NA|TRBV19|TRBD2|16
TGTGCCAGTAGACCACTAAGCGGGGGGGGTTACAATGAGCAGTTCTTC
CASRPLSGGGYNEQFF
>TRBJ2-7|NA|TRBV10-2|TRBD2|12
TGCGCCAGCACCGGGACTAGAAGCGAGCAGTACTTC
CASTGTRSEQYF
>TRBJ1-2|NA|TRBV29-1|NA|15
TGCAGCGTTGAAGAGGTGGGCACCTCCTACTATGGCTACACCTTC
CSVEEVGTSYYGYTF
>TRBJ1-2|few|TRBV29-1|TRBD1|13
TGCAGCGTTGAATTGCCAGGGGGTTATGGCTACACCTTC
CSVELPGGYGYTF
>TRBJ1-1|few|TRBV6-5|NA|14
TGTGCCGCTCAAGGGGCACACCCGAACACTGAAGCTTTCTTT
CAAQGAHPNTEAFF
>TRBJ2-3|NA|TRBV11-3|TRBD1|15
TGTGCCAGCAGCCCCGGACAGGGAAGGGCAGATACGCAGTATTTT
CASSPGQGRADTQYF
>TRBJ2-3|once|TRBV29-1|NA|12
TGCAGCTGCGGGAAACTAGTAGATACGCAGTATTTT
CSCGKLVDTQYF
>TRBJ1-4|medium-sized|TRBV9|NA|15
TGTGCCAGCAGCTCCCGATGGGGGTTTAATGAAAAACTGTTTTTT
CASSSRWGFNEKLFF
>TRBJ2-7|NA|TRBV9|TRBD2|15
TGTGCCAGCAGCGTAGGTAGCGGGGGGGCCTACGAGCAGTACTTC
CASSVGSGGAYEQYF
>TRBJ2-3|once|TRBV6-5|TRBD2|16
TGTGCCAGCAATTACAGCAGCGGGGGGCCCACAGATACGCAGTATTTT
CASNYSSGGPTDTQYF
>TRBJ1-3|NA|TRBV7-9|NA|14
TGTGCCAGCAGCTTGGACAGCTCTGGAAACACCATATATTTT
CASSLDSSGNTIYF
>TRBJ1-1|NA|TRBV5-1|TRBD1|13
TGCGCCAGCCAACGGACAGGGGACGGTGAAGCTTTCTTT
CASQRTGDGEAFF
>TRBJ1-4|NA|TRBV7-9|TRBD1|15
TGTGCCAGCAGCCCTGCCGGGACAGGGGTTGAAAAACTGTTTTTT
CASSPAGTGVEKLFF
>TRBJ2-5|NA|TRBV25-1|NA|14
TGTGCCAGCTCGAGGGAGGCAGGCCAAGAGACCCAGTACTTC
CASSREAGQETQYF
>TRBJ2-7|once|TRBV27|NA|14
TGTGCCAGCAGCCCCTGGGGTAGGGTGTACGAGCAGTACTTC
CASSPWGRVYEQYF
>TRBJ2-1|NA|TRBV5-1|TRBD1|17
TGCGCCAGCAGCTCGTACCCGGGACAGGACTACTACAATGAGCAGTTCTTC
CASSSYPGQDYYNEQFF
>TRBJ2-7|NA|TRBV6-5|TRBD1|14
TGTGCCAGCAGCCCCGGACAGGGATCCTACGAGCAGTACTTC
CASSPGQGSYEQYF
>TRBJ1-1|once|TRBV28|NA|15
TGTGCCAGCAGTTCCGCCGGACTGACGAACACTGAAGCTTTCTTT
CASSSAGLTNTEAFF
>TRBJ1-1|NA|TRBV29-1|NA|14
TGCAGCGGCATGGGAGGCCTGGGGTACACTGAAGCTTTCTTT
CSGMGGLGYTEAFF
>TRBJ1-3|few|TRBV19|TRBD1|12
TGTGCGACAGGGAGCTCTGGAAACACCATATATTTT
CATGSSGNTIYF
>TRBJ2-6|NA|TRBV7-8|TRBD2|15
TGTGCCAGCAGCTTAAGCGGGGCTGGGGCCAACGTCCTGACTTTC
CASSLSGAGANVLTF
>TRBJ1-1|once|TRBV7-9|NA|14
TGTGCCAGCAGCTTTCCCCACATGAACACTGAAGCTTTCTTT
CASSFPHMNTEAFF
>TRBJ1-2|NA|TRBV2|TRBD1|13
TGTGCCAGCAGTGATGACAGGGACTATGGCTACACCTTC
CASSDDRDYGYTF
>TRBJ2-7|NA|TRBV9|NA|14
TGTGCCAGCAGCGCCGGACATCTCGGGTACGAGCAGTACTTC
CASSAGHLGYEQYF
>TRBJ1-5|NA|TRBV7-9|NA|14
TGTGCCAGCAGCTTGGGGGGCGGCAATCAGCCCCAGCATTTT
CASSLGGGNQPQHF
>TRBJ2-1|NA|TRBV4-3|TRBD2|16
TGCGCCAGCAGCCACCTACACGGGGGGGCCAGATATGAGCAGTTCTTC
CASSHLHGGARYEQFF